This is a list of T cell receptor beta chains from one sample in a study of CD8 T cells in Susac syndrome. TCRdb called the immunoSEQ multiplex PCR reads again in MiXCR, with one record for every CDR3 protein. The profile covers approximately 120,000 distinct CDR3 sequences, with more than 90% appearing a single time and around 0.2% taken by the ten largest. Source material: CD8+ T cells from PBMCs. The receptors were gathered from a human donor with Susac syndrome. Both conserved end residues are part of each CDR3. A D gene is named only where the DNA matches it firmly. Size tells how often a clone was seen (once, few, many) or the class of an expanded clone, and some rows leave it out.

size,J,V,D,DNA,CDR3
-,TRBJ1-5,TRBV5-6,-,TGTGCCAGCAGCTGGGGGGGAATTAGCAATCAGCCCCAGCATTTT,CASSWGGISNQPQHF
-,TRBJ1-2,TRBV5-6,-,TGTGCCAGCAGCTTCTCCCCGGACAGTAACTATGGCTACACCTTC,CASSFSPDSNYGYTF
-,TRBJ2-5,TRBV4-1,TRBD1,TGCGCCAGCAGCCAGAGGGATACGGGACAGGGGCAGATTGTAAAGACCCAGTACTTC,CASSQRDTGQGQIVKTQYF
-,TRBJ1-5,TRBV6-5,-,TGTGCCAGCAGGTCCCGCGCAGGCAATCAGCCCCAGCATTTT,CASRSRAGNQPQHF
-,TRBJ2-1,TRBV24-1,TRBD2,TGTGCCACCAGTGATTTGGCTAGCGGGGGCCGGCCTAGCTCCTACAATGAGCAGTTCTTC,CATSDLASGGRPSSYNEQFF
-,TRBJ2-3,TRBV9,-,TGTGCCAGCAGACCTGGTTCAGGGAGCACAGATACGCAGTATTTT,CASRPGSGSTDTQYF
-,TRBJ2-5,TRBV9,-,TGTGCCAGCAGCGACTCTGGGTCTCAAAAAGAGACCCAGTACTTC,CASSDSGSQKETQYF
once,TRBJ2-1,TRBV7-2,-,TGTGCCAGCACGACTACCTCGGGGTATGAGCAGTTCTTC,CASTTTSGYEQFF
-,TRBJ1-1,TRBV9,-,TGTGCCAGCAGCCCATCCGGGACCTCTGACCCTGAAGCTTTCTTT,CASSPSGTSDPEAFF
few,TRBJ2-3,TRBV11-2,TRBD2,TGTGCCAGCAGCTTAATATCCGGGACTAGCGAGACTCTGGGGACGCAGTATTTT,CASSLISGTSETLGTQYF
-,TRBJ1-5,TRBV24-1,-,TGTGCCTTGGGGGGGCTGAGGGATCAGCCCCAGCATTTT,CALGGLRDQPQHF
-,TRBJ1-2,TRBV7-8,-,TGTGCCAGCAGTCCCACCACAGGGACAACTGGCTACACCTTC,CASSPTTGTTGYTF
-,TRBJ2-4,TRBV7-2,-,TGTGCCAGCAGCCCAGCCCTAGCACCCAAAAACATTCAGTACTTC,CASSPALAPKNIQYF